A selection of T cell receptor beta chains follows, all from one sample in a study of graft-versus-host responses after intestinal transplantation. Measured with immunoSEQ multiplex PCR; TCRdb has only the in-frame clones, and not every one. Of over 100,000 clones detected, roughly 93% appear once; the ten largest clones hold less than 1.5%. Their antigens are not known. This specimen was unstimulated CD8+ T cells sorted from spleen or lymph node cells, taken before transplant. These receptors came from a human donor who was the organ donor for an intestinal transplant. CDR3s include the opening cysteine and the closing phenylalanine or tryptophan. Fields, in order: D gene, J gene, clone size, V gene, CDR3 protein, CDR3 DNA. D genes are given only for firm matches. Rows may omit the clone size; those that give it use once, few, many or a size class.

TRBD2 | TRBJ2-1 | . | TRBV9 | CASSPSGAGGPYNEQFF | TGTGCCAGCAGCCCCTCGGGAGCGGGAGGGCCATACAATGAGCAGTTCTTC
. | TRBJ2-1 | . | TRBV10-1 | CASSDHSYNEQFF | TGCGCCAGCAGTGACCACTCCTACAATGAGCAGTTCTTC
. | TRBJ2-5 | . | TRBV4-3 | CASSQDRTEETQYF | TGCGCCAGCAGCCAAGATCGAACGGAAGAGACCCAGTACTTC
TRBD2 | TRBJ2-1 | . | TRBV29-1 | CSVEGGLADPYNEQFF | TGCAGCGTTGAAGGGGGACTAGCGGACCCCTACAATGAGCAGTTCTTC
. | TRBJ2-7 | . | TRBV10-1 | CANNRAHPYEQYF | TGCGCCAACAACAGGGCGCATCCGTACGAGCAGTACTTC
TRBD1 | TRBJ1-5 | . | TRBV19 | CASSAWGQGDNQPQHF | TGTGCCAGTAGCGCCTGGGGACAGGGAGACAATCAGCCCCAGCATTTT
. | TRBJ2-7 | . | TRBV6-5 | CASRRFSILSYEQYF | TGTGCCAGCAGGAGATTTTCAATCCTTTCCTACGAGCAGTACTTC
. | TRBJ1-5 | . | TRBV4-1 | CASSQGSGGNQPQHF | TGCGCCAGCAGCCAAGGTTCGGGGGGCAATCAGCCCCAGCATTTT
TRBD1 | TRBJ2-7 | . | TRBV28 | CASSVRGQWPYEQYF | TGTGCCAGCAGTGTCAGGGGGCAGTGGCCCTACGAGCAGTACTTC
. | TRBJ1-3 | . | TRBV9 | CASSEGGSGNTIYF | TGTGCCAGCAGCGAAGGGGGCTCTGGAAACACCATATATTTT
. | TRBJ2-7 | . | TRBV27 | CASGRQATYWEQYF | TGTGCCAGCGGGCGACAGGCGACCTATTGGGAGCAGTACTTC
. | TRBJ2-7 | . | TRBV6-6 | CASSYPSSSLTYEQYF | TGTGCCAGCAGTTACCCCTCATCGAGCCTAACCTACGAGCAGTACTTC
. | TRBJ1-5 | . | TRBV19 | CASIEQGGQPQHF | TGTGCCAGTATTGAACAGGGTGGTCAGCCCCAGCATTTT
. | TRBJ2-1 | . | TRBV19 | CASSPHDAYNEQFF | TGTGCCAGTAGTCCCCACGACGCGTACAATGAGCAGTTCTTC
. | TRBJ1-4 | . | TRBV4-1 | CASSQVFPGEATNEKLFF | TGCGCCAGCAGCCAGGTATTCCCAGGGGAGGCAACTAATGAAAAACTGTTTTTT
. | TRBJ2-6 | once | TRBV9 | CASSVAVKGHSSGANVLTF | TGTGCCAGCAGCGTAGCTGTGAAGGGCCATAGCTCTGGGGCCAACGTCCTGACTTTC
TRBD2 | TRBJ2-7 | . | TRBV10-2 | CASSEIASGRGEQYF | TGCGCCAGCAGTGAGATCGCTAGCGGGAGGGGCGAGCAGTACTTC
. | TRBJ2-6 | . | TRBV6-4 | CASSLRDGSSGANVLTF | TGTGCCAGCAGTCTCCGGGACGGTAGCTCTGGGGCCAACGTCCTGACTTTC
. | TRBJ1-1 | . | TRBV6-4 | CASSDSRNRMNTEAFF | TGTGCCAGCAGTGACTCGCGGAACAGGATGAACACTGAAGCTTTCTTT
. | TRBJ1-1 | . | TRBV19 | CASSIDPAMNTEAFF | TGTGCCAGTAGTATAGATCCGGCGATGAACACTGAAGCTTTCTTT
. | TRBJ1-1 | . | TRBV30 | CAWSLGVNTEAFF | TGTGCCTGGAGTTTGGGTGTGAACACTGAAGCTTTCTTT
. | TRBJ1-5 | . | TRBV28 | CASSLSPRKYSNQPQHF | TGTGCCAGCAGTTTATCCCCCAGGAAGTATAGCAATCAGCCCCAGCATTTT
. | TRBJ2-7 | . | TRBV28 | CASRSTLGGYEQYF | TGTGCCAGCAGATCGACTTTAGGGGGTTACGAGCAGTACTTC
TRBD2 | TRBJ2-1 | . | TRBV6-1 | CASSGLAGNEQFF | TGTGCCAGCAGTGGGCTAGCGGGCAATGAGCAGTTCTTC
. | TRBJ2-6 | . | TRBV27 | CASMGRPSGANVLTF | TGTGCCAGCATGGGCCGTCCCTCTGGGGCCAACGTCCTGACTTTC
. | TRBJ1-1 | . | TRBV6-5 | CASSYSGPTEAFF | TGTGCCAGCAGTTACTCAGGGCCCACTGAAGCTTTCTTT
. | TRBJ2-1 | . | TRBV7-9 | CASSGDGQPDNEQFF | TGTGCCAGCAGCGGAGATGGACAGCCCGACAATGAGCAGTTCTTC
. | TRBJ2-2 | . | TRBV6-1 | CASSPGPTNTGELFF | TGTGCCAGCAGTCCAGGGCCAACGAACACCGGGGAGCTGTTTTTT
TRBD2 | TRBJ2-7 | . | TRBV7-2 | CASSLLAGGPFLDEQYF | TGTGCCAGCAGCTTGCTAGCGGGAGGGCCCTTTTTGGACGAGCAGTACTTC